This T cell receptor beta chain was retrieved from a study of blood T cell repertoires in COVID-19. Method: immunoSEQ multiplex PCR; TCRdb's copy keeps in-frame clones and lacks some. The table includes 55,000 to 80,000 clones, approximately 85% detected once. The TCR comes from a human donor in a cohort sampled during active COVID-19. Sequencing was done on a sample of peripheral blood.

The CDR3, as DNA: TGTGCCATCAGTGACAGGAACCAAGAGACCCAGTACTTC. This encodes CAISDRNQETQYF. V and J are TRBV10-3 and TRBJ2-5; D is unclear. The V end lost 3 bases, the J end lost 0 bases, and 5 bases lay between the germline ends. Germline V gives CDR1 ENHRY, CDR2 SYGVKD. The CDR3 has 13 amino acids.